The next 27 T cell receptor beta chains were all read from a single sample in a study of response to subunit inactivated influenza vaccine. Each CDR3 protein gets one entry after TCRdb re-called the RT-PCR reads with MiXCR. The sample gives fewer than 700,000 distinct CDR3 sequences, 10% to 15% of which show up once; 10% to 15% is in the top ten. The sample here was PBMCs from blood, taken roughly 46 days after vaccination. These receptor sequences come from a man aged 50 to 59 who received an inactivated influenza vaccine.

The V gene is TRBV12-3 or TRBV12-4, the J gene TRBJ1-5; the match to TRBD1 covers 9 bases. Trimming removed 7 bases from V and 0 bases from J; junction bases left unmatched: 10. CDR3 length: 17 amino acids. The CDR3 protein is CASTLRTGDYSNQPQHF. The DNA of the CDR3 is TGTGCCAGCACCCTCCGGACAGGGGATTATAGCAATCAGCCCCAGCATTTT.

This chain joins TRBV10-3 and TRBJ2-2; no clear D gene. V was shortened by 8 bases and J by 8 bases, with 6 bases between the two germline ends. Germline V lookup: CDR1 ENHRY, CDR2 SYGVKD. This CDR3 is built from 10 residues. The CDR3 DNA reads TGTGCCATCGGTCAAGGGGAGCTGTTTTTT. It encodes CAIGQGELFF.

This clonotype was seen at least ten times. The rearrangement uses TRBV24-1 and TRBJ2-5; 8 bases match TRBD2. CDR1 is KGHDR and CDR2 is SFDVKD in the germline V gene. The junction had 6 bases not matched to a gene; V was cut back by 3 bases and J by 4 bases. The CDR3 is 15 amino acids. DNA of the CDR3: TGTGCCACCAGTGATCCGTACGCGGGGGGAGAGACCCAGTACTTC. Amino acid sequence: CATSDPYAGGETQYF.

This clonotype was recorded a few times. This chain uses TRBV5-6 with TRBJ2-1; TRBD2 aligns across 10 bases. With 0 bases clipped from V and 3 bases from J, the junction kept 12 bases outside the gene matches. CDR1 SGHDT and CDR2 YYEEEE come from the germline V gene. The CDR3 has 19 amino acids. Written as DNA, the CDR3 is TGTGCCAGCAGCTTGGCACTAGCGGGGCCCCGCTCTCTCTACAATGAGCAGTTCTTC. Its translation is CASSLALAGPRSLYNEQFF.

This clonotype was seen more than once but under ten times. The V and J genes are TRBV9 and TRBJ2-5, with 10 bases aligning to TRBD2. Per the germline V gene, CDR1 is SGDLS and CDR2 is YYNGEE. Trimming took 4 bases from V and 3 from J; bases not matched to a gene: 9. This CDR3 comprises 16 residues. CDR3 amino acids: CASSTRTSGTEETQYF. The CDR3 nucleotides are TGTGCCAGCAGCACCCGGACTAGCGGAACTGAAGAGACCCAGTACTTC.

This clonotype was seen only a few times. V usage is TRBV6-2 or TRBV6-3 and J usage is TRBJ1-6; 7 bases are shared with TRBD1. With V trimmed by 2 bases and J by 10 bases, 14 bases remained unmatched. Germline CDR1 MNHEY, CDR2 SVGEGT. The CDR3 covers 17 residues. The CDR3, as DNA: TGTGCCAGCAGTTACCGTTCCGGGAAGGGGGCAGGATCACCCCTCCACTTT. Translating it yields CASSYRSGKGAGSPLHF.

This chain joins TRBV4-3 and TRBJ2-3; perhaps TRBD1 as D (7 bases). Germline lookup yields CDR1 LGHNA and CDR2 YSLEER. CDR3 length equals 15 residues. V was shortened by 4 bases and J by 2 bases, with 13 bases between the two germline ends. The CDR3 protein is CASSLEGAHTDTQYF. CDR3 nucleotides: TGCGCCAGCAGCCTGGAGGGGGCACACACAGATACGCAGTATTTT.

This clonotype was seen a handful of times. The chain links TRBV5-1 to TRBJ2-1; no clear D gene. Germline-derived CDR1 and CDR2 are SGHRS and YFSETQ. Trimming stripped 0 bases from V and 7 bases from J, with 11 bases between. CDR3 length equals 14 residues. In nucleotides, the CDR3 is TGCGCCAGCAGCTTGGAGGTTACGGCAAATGAGCAGTTCTTC. Protein sequence: CASSLEVTANEQFF.

In its sample, this clonotype was seen a few times. The genes are TRBV11-1 and TRBJ2-7; D possibly corresponds to TRBD2 (6 bases). CDR1 is SGHAT and CDR2 is FQDESV in the germline V gene (reference sequence). V was clipped by 5 bases and J by 6 bases, with 14 bases between them. The CDR3 sequence is 13 residues long. The CDR3 nucleotides are TGTGCCAGCAGCCCCCGGGGGACTTCCGAGCAGTACTTC. This translates into CASSPRGTSEQYF.

This clonotype has only one observation. The J gene is TRBJ1-5, the V gene TRBV12-3 or TRBV12-4, with D possibly matching TRBD1 (5 bases). The CDR3 covers 13 residues. The V end was cut by 5 bases, the J end by 7 bases, with 12 bases between. The CDR3 reads CASSPGRRQPQHF. The CDR3 nucleotides read TGTGCCAGCAGTCCGGGACGAAGACAGCCCCAGCATTTT.

In nucleotides, the CDR3 is TGTGCCAGCAGTATTAGGACTAGCGGCGAGCAGTACTTC. It encodes CASSIRTSGEQYF. The rearrangement links TRBV6-2 or TRBV6-3 to TRBJ2-7; 10 bases match TRBD2. The germline V gene encodes CDR1 MNHEY and CDR2 SVGEGT. The CDR3 runs 13 residues. V lost 5 bases to trimming and J lost 6 bases; unmatched junction nucleotides: 4.

This clonotype has a count of ten or more. The chain links TRBV18 to TRBJ2-7, with D perhaps TRBD2 (5 bases). The germline V gene has CDR1 KGHSH and CDR2 LQKENI. V lost 3 bases and J 2 bases, leaving 8 bases between the germline ends. The CDR3 is made up of 13 amino acids. The CDR3 reads CASSPGEPYEQYF. The CDR3 DNA follows: TGTGCCAGCTCACCGGGAGAACCCTACGAGCAGTACTTC.

In this sample, this clonotype turned up a few times. V gene TRBV20-1 combines with J gene TRBJ1-4; no clear D. CDR3 length: 16 amino acids. Trimming took off 0 bases at V and 8 bases at J, with 19 bases between the two ends. Germline CDR1 and CDR2: DFQATT and SNEGSKA (reference sequence). CDR3 residues: CSARDTRISRWEKLFF. In DNA form, the CDR3 reads TGCAGTGCTAGAGATACGAGAATCTCCAGATGGGAAAAACTGTTTTTT.

V gene TRBV6-1 combines with J gene TRBJ1-2; 7 bases align to TRBD1. CDR1 and CDR2 (germline): MNHNS, SASEGT. This CDR3 is 14 amino acids long. V was pared by 6 bases and J by 2 bases, with 6 bases of the junction left unmatched. The CDR3 region has the DNA TGTGCCAGCAGAAGGACAGGAGCGAACTATGGCTACACCTTC. Protein product: CASRRTGANYGYTF.

This clonotype was detected ten times or more. The junction and the germline gene differ at one end; a read error may be behind it. The chain has TRBV5-1 and TRBJ2-1; D is undetermined. The CDR3 contains 14 residues. Germline loops: CDR1 SGHRS, CDR2 YFSETQ. Here the CDR3 reads CASSLVSSYNEQFF. Written as DNA, the CDR3 is TGTGCCAGCAGTTTGGTTAGCTCCTACAATGAGCAGTTCTTC.

This clonotype was seen a handful of times. This sequence joins TRBV7-2 and TRBJ2-7; TRBD1 aligns across 9 bases. V dropped 4 bases and J dropped 7; count of bases not matched to a gene: 8. Germline V gene lookup returns CDR1 SGHTA and CDR2 FQGNSA. CDR3 length: 14 amino acids. The DNA for the CDR3 is TGTGCCAGCAGCTGGGGACAGGGTGTAGGGGAGCAGTACTTC. Its protein product is CASSWGQGVGEQYF.

This clonotype was seen at least ten times. The chain has TRBV20-1 and TRBJ2-1; 7 nucleotides align to TRBD2. The CDR3 has 18 amino acids. Unmatched junction bases numbered 14, after V lost 3 bases and J lost 0 bases. Germline CDR1 reads DFQATT; CDR2 reads SNEGSKA (reference sequence). The CDR3 region is CSASRDYPKVSSYNEQFF. CDR3 nucleotides: TGCAGTGCTAGCCGGGACTACCCAAAAGTGAGCTCCTACAATGAGCAGTTCTTC.

This clonotype was recorded many times. This rearrangement joins TRBV20-1 to TRBJ2-6, with 8 bases matching TRBD1. This CDR3 is built from 16 residues. The V gene end was trimmed by 3 bases and the J gene end by 0 bases; junction bases not matched to a gene: 4. CDR1 and CDR2 from the germline V gene are DFQATT and SNEGSKA (reference sequence). CDR3 in DNA: TGCAGTGCTAGCGACAGGGGAATCTCTGGGGCCAACGTCCTGACTTTC. Translated: CSASDRGISGANVLTF.

This rearrangement joins TRBV20-1 to TRBJ2-5; D uncertain. Germline V lookup: CDR1 DFQATT, CDR2 SNEGSKA (reference sequence). The length of the CDR3 is 15 residues. The V gene lost 2 bases and the J gene lost 0 bases, with 13 bases spanning the gap. Here the CDR3 DNA reads TGCAGTGCTAGACCTAGGCCCAGGAACCAAGAGACCCAGTACTTC. This gives the protein CSARPRPRNQETQYF.

This clonotype was recorded at least ten times. The chain links TRBV12-3 or TRBV12-4 to TRBJ2-1; D ambiguous. The CDR3 consists of 13 residues. V lost 5 bases, J lost 8 bases, and 13 bases lay in between. CDR3: CASSQDLGYEQFF. CDR3 nucleotide sequence: TGTGCCAGCAGTCAAGACTTGGGGTATGAGCAGTTCTTC.

The chain couples TRBV3-1 to TRBJ2-2; possibly TRBD1 for D (6 bases). Trimming took 1 base from V and 7 from J, leaving 10 bases between them. The CDR3 covers 14 residues. The germline CDR1 and CDR2 sequences are LGHDT and YNNKEL (reference sequence). Here the CDR3 DNA reads TGTGCCAGCAGCCAAGTCCAGGGGAGCGGGGAGCTGTTTTTT. This sequence encodes CASSQVQGSGELFF.

The V call is TRBV20-1, the J call TRBJ2-4; 8 nucleotides align to TRBD2. Germline assignment: CDR1 DFQATT and CDR2 SNEGSKA (reference sequence). Losses at the gene ends were 0 bases for V and 13 bases for J; bases not matched to a gene: 8. The CDR3 is 13 residues long. The CDR3 spells CSARDLNLAGQYF. The DNA for the CDR3 is TGCAGTGCTAGAGACCTCAATCTAGCGGGCCAGTACTTC.

This clonotype was picked up a small number of times. The chain combines TRBV5-4 with TRBJ2-7, with 9 positions matching TRBD2. Trimming removed 0 bases from V and 3 bases from J; junction bases left unmatched: 4. CDR3 length equals 15 residues. Germline V gives CDR1 SGHNT, CDR2 YYREEE (reference sequence). The CDR3 region has the DNA TGTGCCAGCAGCTTGGGACTAGCGGATTACTACGAGCAGTACTTC. It translates to CASSLGLADYYEQYF. The entire variable domain, with the rest obtained from reference TRBV5-4 and TRBJ2-7, is as follows: ETGVTQSPTHLIKTRGQQVTLRCSSQSGHNTVSWYQQALGQGPQFIFQYYREEENGRGNFPPRFSGLQFPNYSSELNVNALELDDSALYLCASSLGLADYYEQYFGPGTRLTVT.

The chain joins TRBV6-1 to TRBJ1-1, with 9 bases aligning to TRBD1. CDR1 is MNHNS and CDR2 is SASEGT in the germline V gene. CDR3 length equals 13 residues. Losses at the gene ends were 2 bases for V and 10 bases for J; bases not matched to a gene: 5. The CDR3 region has the DNA TGTGCCAGCAGTGAATCGTGGGGACAGGGAGCTTTCTTT. Translated: CASSESWGQGAFF.

The sample holds many counts of this clonotype. This chain connects TRBV5-6 to TRBJ2-3; 10 positions match TRBD1. The CDR3 has 15 amino acids. Germline V lookup: CDR1 SGHDT, CDR2 YYEEEE. The V gene end was trimmed by 6 bases and the J gene end by 1 base; junction bases not matched to a gene: 5. The CDR3 DNA reads as TGTGCCAGCATGGGGACAGGGGTGCGCACAGATACGCAGTATTTT. It translates to CASMGTGVRTDTQYF. The variable domain in full, completed from reference TRBV5-6 and TRBJ2-3, reads DAGVTQSPTHLIKTRGQQVTLRCSPKSGHDTVSWYQQALGQGPQFIFQYYEEEERQRGNFPDRFSGHQFPNYSSELNVNALLLGDSALYLCASMGTGVRTDTQYFGPGTRLTVL.

The table lists this clonotype with many counts. The CDR3 sequence is CASSFGVWTGEQFF. CDR3 in DNA: TGTGCCAGCAGTTTTGGAGTCTGGACGGGTGAGCAGTTCTTC. The chain links TRBV12-3 or TRBV12-4 to TRBJ2-1; no clear D. The CDR3 spans 14 residues. Trimming took off 3 bases at V and 9 bases at J, with 15 bases between the two ends.

J is TRBJ1-2 and V is TRBV19; D is undetermined. The CDR3 has 13 residues. V was shortened by 7 bases and J by 8 bases, with 17 bases between the two germline ends. Germline V gene sequence: CDR1 LNHDA, CDR2 SQIVND (reference sequence). The CDR3 spells CASTAAQYEGYTF. In nucleotides, the CDR3 is TGTGCCAGTACCGCGGCCCAATACGAGGGCTACACCTTC.